The sequence of this T cell receptor (beta chain) was determined in a study of cytomegalovirus exposure and HLA in healthy donors. Study-wide background: In terms of ancestry, the Caucasian-associated cluster contained 80% to 90% of the roughly 400 genotyped donors. The study's findings and limits: Clonal expansion, a later analysis showed, was greater in HLA-associated TCR beta chains than in equally common others. It was reported in a later analysis that an Asian-associated ancestry cluster showed fewer N-insertions than the roughly 670-donor mean.

In the case of this clone: Its antigen is not identified. The junction departs from the called germline gene at one end, perhaps through a read error.

PCR involved 60 Vbeta and 13 Jbeta primers. Sequenced by immunoSEQ multiplex PCR; TCRdb stores in-frame clones only, minus some. The sample data list under 130,000 clones. This TCR was recovered from a man aged 40-55 years in good health and CMV-seronegative. Sequencing was performed on PBMCs.

DNA of the CDR3: TGTGCCAGCAGCTTAGCTGGTGGGACAGGGGCAGGAGGAACCTACGGGCAGTACTTC. Its translation: CASSLAGGTGAGGTYGQYF. This chain joins TRBV7-6 and TRBJ2-7; 10 nucleotides match TRBD1. This CDR3 is built from 19 residues. Per germline, CDR1 SGHVS and CDR2 FNYEAQ.